These 8 T cell receptor beta chains originate from one sample sequenced in a study of blood T cell repertoires in COVID-19 (TCRdb year 2020). Library preparation was by the immunoSEQ multiplex PCR assay. TCRdb provides this immuneACCESS table in a form limited to in-frame rearrangements. Some clones are lacking; in checked studies, under half of them reflect an unresolved V gene, and why the rest are absent is not known. This sample lists fewer than 300,000 clones; 70% to 90% were detected once. The ten most abundant clones make up 15% to 18% of the sample. Sequences were obtained from PBMCs or T cells enriched from blood (not recorded which). These receptor sequences come from a man between 18 and 35 years old who had recovered from COVID-19.

CDR3 protein: CASSHRVEVTEAFF. In nucleotides, the CDR3 is TGTGCCAGCAGCCACAGGGTGGAGGTCACTGAAGCTTTCTTT. This chain joins TRBV7-9 and TRBJ1-1; perhaps TRBD1 as D (6 bases). The CDR3 totals 14 residues. The V and J ends lost 5 bases and 4 bases respectively, with 14 bases between them. CDR1 is SEHNR, CDR2 FQNEAQ, per germline (reference sequence).

This rearrangement joins TRBV7-2 to TRBJ2-7; TRBD2 aligns across 9 bases. Germline CDR1 SGHTA, CDR2 FQGNSA. V was clipped by 2 bases and J by 7 bases; unmatched bases: 9. The CDR3 has 15 residues. This chain's CDR3 is CASSLMGGRALEQYF. The CDR3 DNA is TGTGCCAGCAGCTTAATGGGCGGGAGGGCTCTAGAGCAGTACTTC.

The chain uses TRBV3-1 (or the pseudogene TRBV3-2) and TRBJ1-2; D is uncertain. The CDR3 spans 17 residues. Germline CDR1 and CDR2: LGHDT and YNNKEL (reference sequence). Deletions cut 3 bases from V and 5 bases from J, with 22 bases between. The CDR3: CASSQLYNSPRDYGYTF. CDR3 nucleotides: TGTGCCAGCAGCCAGTTGTACAATTCCCCGCGGGATTATGGCTACACCTTC.

V gene TRBV5-4 combines with J gene TRBJ2-1, with D possibly being TRBD2 (6 bases). Germline values: CDR1 SGHNT, CDR2 YYREEE (reference sequence). V lost 0 bases and J lost 6, with 10 bases in between. The CDR3 is 14 amino acids. This CDR3 reads CASSLGLVGNEQFF. CDR3 coding DNA: TGTGCCAGCAGCTTGGGACTAGTCGGCAATGAGCAGTTCTTC.

The rearrangement uses TRBV2 and TRBJ2-2; no clear D. Per germline, CDR1 SNHLY and CDR2 FYNNEI. V gave up 7 bases and J gave up 0 bases, with 6 bases separating them. The CDR3 loop spans 13 amino acids. CDR3 amino acids: CASKFANTGELFF. DNA of the CDR3: TGTGCCAGCAAATTCGCGAACACCGGGGAGCTGTTTTTT.

The chain joins TRBV27 to TRBJ1-5; D ambiguous. Germline assignment: CDR1 MNHEY and CDR2 SMNVEV (reference sequence). Deletions cut 1 base from V and 4 bases from J, with 8 bases between. This CDR3 has 14 residues. The CDR3 loop is CASSLYQANQPQHF. The CDR3 DNA reads TGTGCCAGCAGTTTATACCAGGCGAATCAGCCCCAGCATTTT.

V gene TRBV27 combines with J gene TRBJ2-5; 9 positions match TRBD1. The CDR3 contains 15 residues. Trimming cost V 6 bases and J 4 bases; bases outside gene matches: 9. The germline CDR1 and CDR2 sequences are MNHEY and SMNVEV (reference sequence). CDR3 in amino acids: CASSVRDRGGETQYF. The CDR3 DNA is TGTGCCAGCAGCGTCCGTGACAGGGGGGGAGAGACCCAGTACTTC.

This chain connects TRBV30 to TRBJ1-2; possible D gene TRBD1, 5 bases. The V end lost 7 bases, the J end lost 1 base, and 13 bases lay between the germline ends. Germline V gives CDR1 GTSNPN, CDR2 SVGIG (reference sequence). The CDR3 extends over 13 amino acids. The CDR3 here is CALTRGDNYGYTF. CDR3 coding DNA: TGTGCCTTGACCCGGGGGGATAACTATGGCTACACCTTC.